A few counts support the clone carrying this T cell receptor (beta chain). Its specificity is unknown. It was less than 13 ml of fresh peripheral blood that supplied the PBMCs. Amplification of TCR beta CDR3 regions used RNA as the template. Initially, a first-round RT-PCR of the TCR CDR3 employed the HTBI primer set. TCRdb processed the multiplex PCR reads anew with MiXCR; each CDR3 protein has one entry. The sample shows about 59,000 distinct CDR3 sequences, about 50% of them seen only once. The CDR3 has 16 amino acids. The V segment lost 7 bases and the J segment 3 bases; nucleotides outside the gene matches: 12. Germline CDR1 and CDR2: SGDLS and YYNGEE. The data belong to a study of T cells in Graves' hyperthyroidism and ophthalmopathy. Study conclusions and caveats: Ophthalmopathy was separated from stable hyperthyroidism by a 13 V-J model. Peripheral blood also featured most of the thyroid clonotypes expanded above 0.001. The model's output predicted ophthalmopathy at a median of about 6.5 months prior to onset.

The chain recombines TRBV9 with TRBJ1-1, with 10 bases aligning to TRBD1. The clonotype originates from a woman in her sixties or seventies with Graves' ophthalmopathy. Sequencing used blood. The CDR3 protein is CASSPRQGAGDTEAFF. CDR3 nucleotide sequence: TGTGCCAGCTCACCCCGACAGGGGGCGGGGGACACTGAAGCTTTCTTT.